The rows below give T cell receptor beta chains drawn from one sample of a study of blood T cell repertoires in COVID-19. TCRdb's table, derived via immunoSEQ multiplex PCR, lists solely in-frame clones and lacks some. The data contain 130,000 or so clones, around nine tenths of them seen just once; the ten biggest clones take up roughly 4.3%. The source material was peripheral blood. These receptors originate from a man between 60 and 75 years old with COVID-19, enrolled during active disease. CDR3s include the opening cysteine and the closing phenylalanine or tryptophan.

J gene: TRBJ1-5
V gene: TRBV12-5
CDR3 protein: CASANLQGASNQPQHF

J gene: TRBJ1-5
V gene: TRBV12-5
CDR3 protein: CASGLVGPGRGTQPQHF

J gene: TRBJ2-3
V gene: TRBV7-6
CDR3 protein: CASSLGASGGWGSTQYF

J gene: TRBJ1-1
V gene: TRBV10-3
CDR3 protein: CAISGFGTGRNLNTEAFF

J gene: TRBJ2-2
V gene: TRBV12-3/TRBV12-4
CDR3 protein: CASFGFTGELFF

J gene: TRBJ2-3
V gene: TRBV11-2
CDR3 protein: CASSLSGRGSLGTDTQYF

J gene: TRBJ1-2
V gene: TRBV5-4
CDR3 protein: CASSPPSPPPGYGYTF

J gene: TRBJ1-4
V gene: TRBV5-1
CDR3 protein: CASGTSGQTDEKLFF

J gene: TRBJ2-3
V gene: TRBV10-3
CDR3 protein: CAIRRQEGTDTQYF

J gene: TRBJ1-1
V gene: TRBV7-3
CDR3 protein: CASSTRVNTEAFF

J gene: TRBJ1-5
V gene: TRBV11-2
CDR3 protein: CASSPNQDQAQHF

J gene: TRBJ2-2
V gene: TRBV7-2
CDR3 protein: CASSHLAGSGFTGELFF

J gene: TRBJ1-2
V gene: TRBV7-9
CDR3 protein: CASSLRQFGYGYTF

J gene: TRBJ1-5
V gene: TRBV9
CDR3 protein: CASSVGDSNQPQHF

J gene: TRBJ1-2
V gene: TRBV4-2
CDR3 protein: CASSPIGQAVAYGYTF

J gene: TRBJ2-7
V gene: TRBV2
CDR3 protein: CASTAAYEQYF

J gene: TRBJ1-4
V gene: TRBV3-1/TRBV3-2
CDR3 protein: CASSRLTQGLNEKLFF

J gene: TRBJ2-2
V gene: TRBV19
CDR3 protein: CASSVDRTGELFF

J gene: TRBJ1-4
V gene: TRBV19
CDR3 protein: CASSPAGQALFEKLFF

J gene: TRBJ1-6
V gene: TRBV2
CDR3 protein: CASGDRVPLHF

J gene: TRBJ1-2
V gene: TRBV3-1/TRBV3-2
CDR3 protein: CASGGATYGYTF

J gene: TRBJ2-1
V gene: TRBV4-1
CDR3 protein: CASSQEVAGGRNEQFF

J gene: TRBJ2-5
V gene: TRBV11-2
CDR3 protein: CASSFPGQLQETQYF

J gene: TRBJ2-3
V gene: TRBV30
CDR3 protein: CAWSVRELDTQYF

J gene: TRBJ2-5
V gene: TRBV2
CDR3 protein: CARSGGASYQETQYF

J gene: TRBJ1-5
V gene: TRBV30
CDR3 protein: CACSQGAGQPQHF

J gene: TRBJ2-2
V gene: TRBV5-1
CDR3 protein: CASSLGQAGNTGELFF

J gene: TRBJ2-5
V gene: TRBV11-2
CDR3 protein: CASSPLLALGSQTQYF